Sequencing of this TCR beta chain was carried out in a study of cytomegalovirus exposure and HLA in healthy donors. Study-level information: Samples from HLA-typed donors yielded some 85 million unique TCRs in an early data release.

About this clone: Its antigen is still unknown.

13 Jbeta primers and 60 Vbeta primers were used for the PCR. Repertoires were generated with immunoSEQ multiplex PCR, while TCRdb's copy carries only in-frame clones and drops some. The sample contains roughly 150,000 clones, 85% of which appear only once. The CDR3 totals 13 residues. The V gene's germline CDR1 is SGHKS and CDR2 YYEKEE (reference sequence). The V end was cut by 5 bases, the J end by 6 bases, with 15 bases between. Regarding the study as a whole: For cytomegalovirus status, the classifier reportedly gave diagnoses with high specificity and sensitivity. In vitro testing confirmed three CMV-associated chains as specific for CMV antigens.

Sample: PBMCs. The chain employs TRBV5-5 and TRBJ2-7, with D possibly TRBD1 on 5 matching bases. The receptor was isolated from a woman aged 18-29 years in good health and CMV-seronegative. The CDR3 is CASRPPTAAEQYF. The CDR3 coding sequence is TGTGCCAGCAGGCCACCGACAGCCGCCGAGCAGTACTTC.